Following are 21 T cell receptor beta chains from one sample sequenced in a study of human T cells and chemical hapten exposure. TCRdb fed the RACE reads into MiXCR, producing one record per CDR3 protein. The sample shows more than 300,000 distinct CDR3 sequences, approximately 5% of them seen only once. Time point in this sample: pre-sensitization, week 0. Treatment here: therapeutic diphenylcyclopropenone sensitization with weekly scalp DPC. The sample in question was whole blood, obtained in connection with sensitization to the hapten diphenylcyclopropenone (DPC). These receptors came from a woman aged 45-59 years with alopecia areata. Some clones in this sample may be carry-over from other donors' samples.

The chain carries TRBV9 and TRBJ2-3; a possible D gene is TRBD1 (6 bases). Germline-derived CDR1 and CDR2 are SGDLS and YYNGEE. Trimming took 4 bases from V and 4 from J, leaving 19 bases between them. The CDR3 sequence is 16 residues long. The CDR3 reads CASSPRDRRSADTQYF. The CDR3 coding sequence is TGTGCCAGCAGCCCTCGCGACAGGCGGTCTGCAGATACGCAGTATTTT.

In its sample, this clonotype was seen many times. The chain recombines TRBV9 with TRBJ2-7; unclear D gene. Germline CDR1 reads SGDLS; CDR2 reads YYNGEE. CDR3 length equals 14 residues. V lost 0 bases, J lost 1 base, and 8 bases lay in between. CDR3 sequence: CASSVASSSYEQYF. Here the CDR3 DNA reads TGTGCCAGCAGCGTAGCGTCCAGTTCCTACGAGCAGTACTTC. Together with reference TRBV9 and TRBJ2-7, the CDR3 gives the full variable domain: DSGVTQTPKHLITATGQRVTLRCSPRSGDLSVYWYQQSLDQGLQFLIQYYNGEERAKGNILERFSAQQFPDLHSELNLSSLELGDSALYFCASSVASSSYEQYFGPGTRLTVT.

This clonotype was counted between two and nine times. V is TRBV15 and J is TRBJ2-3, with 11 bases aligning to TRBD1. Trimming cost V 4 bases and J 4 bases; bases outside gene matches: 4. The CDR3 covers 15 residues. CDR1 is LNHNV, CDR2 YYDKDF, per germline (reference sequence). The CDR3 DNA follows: TGTGCCACCAGCAAGGGGGGACAGGGGGCAGATACGCAGTATTTT. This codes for CATSKGGQGADTQYF.

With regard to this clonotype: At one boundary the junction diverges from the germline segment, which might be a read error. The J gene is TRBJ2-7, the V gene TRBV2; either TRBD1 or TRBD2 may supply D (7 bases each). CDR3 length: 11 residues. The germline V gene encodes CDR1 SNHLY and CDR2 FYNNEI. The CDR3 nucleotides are TGTGCCAGCAGTGAATGGGAGGGGGCGTGCTTC. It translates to CASSEWEGACF.

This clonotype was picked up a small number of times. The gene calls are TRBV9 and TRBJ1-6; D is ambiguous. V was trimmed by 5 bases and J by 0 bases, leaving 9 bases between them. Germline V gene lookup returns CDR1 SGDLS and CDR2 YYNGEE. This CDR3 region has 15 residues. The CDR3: CASSVSSSYNSPLHF. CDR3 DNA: TGTGCCAGCAGTGTTTCCAGCTCCTATAATTCACCCCTCCACTTT. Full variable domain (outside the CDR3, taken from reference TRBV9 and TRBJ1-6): DSGVTQTPKHLITATGQRVTLRCSPRSGDLSVYWYQQSLDQGLQFLIQYYNGEERAKGNILERFSAQQFPDLHSELNLSSLELGDSALYFCASSVSSSYNSPLHFGNGTRLTVT.

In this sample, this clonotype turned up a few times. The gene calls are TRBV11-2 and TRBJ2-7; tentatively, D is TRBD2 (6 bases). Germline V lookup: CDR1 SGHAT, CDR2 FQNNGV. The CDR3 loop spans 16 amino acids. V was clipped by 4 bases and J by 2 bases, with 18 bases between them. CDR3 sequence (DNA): TGTGCCAGCAGCTCTCGAGGGACTTACCTGGCCTACGAGCAGTACTTC. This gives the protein CASSSRGTYLAYEQYF. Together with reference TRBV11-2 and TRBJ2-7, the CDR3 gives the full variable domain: EAGVAQSPRYKIIEKRQSVAFWCNPISGHATLYWYQQILGQGPKLLIQFQNNGVVDDSQLPKDRFSAERLKGVDSTLKIQPAKLEDSAVYLCASSSRGTYLAYEQYFGPGTRLTVT.

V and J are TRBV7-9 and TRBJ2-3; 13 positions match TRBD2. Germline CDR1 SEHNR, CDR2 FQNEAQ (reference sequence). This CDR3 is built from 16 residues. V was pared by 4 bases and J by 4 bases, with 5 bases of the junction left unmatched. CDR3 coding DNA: TGTGCCAGCAGCTCCGGACTAGCGGGAGTGGCAGATACGCAGTATTTT. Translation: CASSSGLAGVADTQYF.

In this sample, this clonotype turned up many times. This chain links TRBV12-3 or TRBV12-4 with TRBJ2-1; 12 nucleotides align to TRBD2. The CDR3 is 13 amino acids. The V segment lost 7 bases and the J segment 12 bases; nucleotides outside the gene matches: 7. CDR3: CASTGTSGFGQFF. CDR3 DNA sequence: TGTGCCAGCACTGGGACTAGCGGGTTTGGGCAGTTCTTC.

In DNA form, the CDR3 reads TGTGCCAGCAGCCCGAACAGGGGGCTTCCTGAAAAACTGTTTTTT. Translated, it gives CASSPNRGLPEKLFF. This rearrangement joins TRBV11-2 to TRBJ1-4; TRBD1 aligns across 9 bases. J lost 7 bases, V lost 5 bases, and 8 bases had no gene match. This CDR3 is 15 amino acids long. Germline values: CDR1 SGHAT, CDR2 FQNNGV.

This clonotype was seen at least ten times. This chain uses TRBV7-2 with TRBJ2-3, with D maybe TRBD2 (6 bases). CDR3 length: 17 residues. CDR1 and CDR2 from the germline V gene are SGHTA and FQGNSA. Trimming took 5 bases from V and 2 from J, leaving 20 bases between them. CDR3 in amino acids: CASSALAGRDATDTQYF. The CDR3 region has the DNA TGTGCCAGCAGCGCCCTTGCCGGGAGAGACGCCACAGATACGCAGTATTTT.

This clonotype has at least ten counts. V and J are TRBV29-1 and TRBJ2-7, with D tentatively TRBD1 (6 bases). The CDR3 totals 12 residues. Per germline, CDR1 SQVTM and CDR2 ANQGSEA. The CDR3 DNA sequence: TGCAGAACTATTACAGGGACCTACGAGCAGTACTTC. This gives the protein CRTITGTYEQYF.

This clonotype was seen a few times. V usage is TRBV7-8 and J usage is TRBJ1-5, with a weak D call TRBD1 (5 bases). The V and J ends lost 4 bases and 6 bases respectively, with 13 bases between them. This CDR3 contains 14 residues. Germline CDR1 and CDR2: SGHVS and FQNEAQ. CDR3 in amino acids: CASSSAGNGQPQHF. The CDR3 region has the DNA TGTGCCAGCAGCTCAGCAGGGAACGGTCAGCCCCAGCATTTT.

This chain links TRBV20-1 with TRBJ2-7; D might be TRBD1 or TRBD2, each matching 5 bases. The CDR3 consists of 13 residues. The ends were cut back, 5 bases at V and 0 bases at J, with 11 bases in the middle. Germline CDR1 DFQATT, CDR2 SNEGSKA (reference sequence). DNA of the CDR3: TGCAGTGCTGTAGGGACGGACTCCTACGAGCAGTACTTC. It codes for CSAVGTDSYEQYF.

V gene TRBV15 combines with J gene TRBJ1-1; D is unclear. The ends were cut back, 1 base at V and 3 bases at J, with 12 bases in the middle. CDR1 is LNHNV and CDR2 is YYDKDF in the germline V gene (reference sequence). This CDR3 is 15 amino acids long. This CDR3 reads CATSRAGQVYTEAFF. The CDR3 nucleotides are TGTGCCACCAGCAGAGCGGGCCAGGTGTACACTGAAGCTTTCTTT.

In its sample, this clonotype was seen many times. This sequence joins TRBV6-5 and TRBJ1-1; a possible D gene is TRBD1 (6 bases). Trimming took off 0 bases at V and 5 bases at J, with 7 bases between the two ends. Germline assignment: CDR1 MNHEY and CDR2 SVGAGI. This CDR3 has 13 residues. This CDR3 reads CASSYSRGTEAFF. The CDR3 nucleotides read TGTGCCAGCAGTTACTCGAGGGGGACTGAAGCTTTCTTT.

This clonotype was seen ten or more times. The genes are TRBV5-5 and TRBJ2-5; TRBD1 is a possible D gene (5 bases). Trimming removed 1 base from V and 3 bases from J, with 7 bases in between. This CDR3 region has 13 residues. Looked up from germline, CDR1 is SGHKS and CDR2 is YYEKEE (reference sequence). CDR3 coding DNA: TGTGCCAGCAGCTTGCAGGGCGAAGAGACCCAGTACTTC. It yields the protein CASSLQGEETQYF.

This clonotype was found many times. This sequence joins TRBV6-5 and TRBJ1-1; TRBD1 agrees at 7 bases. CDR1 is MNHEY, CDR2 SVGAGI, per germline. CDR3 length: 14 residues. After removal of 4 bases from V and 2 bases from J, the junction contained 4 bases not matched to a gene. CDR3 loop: CASSSYRGNTEAFF. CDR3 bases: TGTGCCAGCAGTTCCTACAGGGGAAACACTGAAGCTTTCTTT.

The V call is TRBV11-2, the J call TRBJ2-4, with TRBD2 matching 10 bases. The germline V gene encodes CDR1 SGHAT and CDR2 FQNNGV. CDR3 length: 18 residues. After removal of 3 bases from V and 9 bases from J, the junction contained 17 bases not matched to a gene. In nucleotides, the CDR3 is TGTGCCAGCAGCTTCTCCCCCACAGCGGGAGGGGGCCGAGGCATTCAGTACTTC. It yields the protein CASSFSPTAGGGRGIQYF. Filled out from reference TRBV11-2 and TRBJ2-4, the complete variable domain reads EAGVAQSPRYKIIEKRQSVAFWCNPISGHATLYWYQQILGQGPKLLIQFQNNGVVDDSQLPKDRFSAERLKGVDSTLKIQPAKLEDSAVYLCASSFSPTAGGGRGIQYFGAGTRLSVL.

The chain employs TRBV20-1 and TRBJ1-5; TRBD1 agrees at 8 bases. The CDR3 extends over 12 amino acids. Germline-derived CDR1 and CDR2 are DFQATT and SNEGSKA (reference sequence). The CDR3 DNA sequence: TGCAGCGCGGACAGGGTGGACCAGCCCCAGCATTTT. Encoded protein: CSADRVDQPQHF.

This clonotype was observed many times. For the CDR3, the DNA is TGTGCCAGCAGCCTAGGACAGTCTGAAGCTTTCTTT. This encodes CASSLGQSEAFF. The chain recombines TRBV5-6 with TRBJ1-1; perhaps TRBD1 as D (6 bases). The CDR3 covers 12 residues. In germline, CDR1 is SGHDT, CDR2 YYEEEE. The V gene lost 4 bases and the J gene lost 6 bases, with 10 bases spanning the gap.

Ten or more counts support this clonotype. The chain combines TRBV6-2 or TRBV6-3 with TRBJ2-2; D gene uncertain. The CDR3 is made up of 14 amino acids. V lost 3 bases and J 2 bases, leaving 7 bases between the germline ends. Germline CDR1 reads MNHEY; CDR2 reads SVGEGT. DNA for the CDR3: TGTGCCAGCAGTTATGGCGCAAACACCGGGGAGCTGTTTTTT. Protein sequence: CASSYGANTGELFF.